The next 6 T cell receptor beta chains were all read from a single sample in a study of T cells after yellow fever vaccination. One entry per CDR3 protein, called by TCRdb with MiXCR from the 5' RACE reads. The table includes over 130,000 distinct CDR3 sequences, about 7.7% detected once. The sequenced sample was CD4+ T cells sorted from PBMCs, obtained 5 days after the yellow fever booster vaccination. The origin of the receptors is a man aged 30 to 45 who received the YFV17D yellow fever vaccine.

This clonotype was detected ten times or more. The chain joins TRBV12-3 or TRBV12-4 to TRBJ2-1; no definite D call. This CDR3 has 12 amino acids. Trimming took off 5 bases at V and 5 bases at J, with 7 bases between the two ends. The CDR3, as DNA: TGTGCCAGCAGTATCAACGACAATGAGCAGTTCTTC. Residues: CASSINDNEQFF.

This clonotype was seen many times. The chain carries TRBV12-3 or TRBV12-4 and TRBJ1-4; D not resolved. The CDR3 is made up of 15 amino acids. V was cut by 7 bases and J by 0 bases, with 12 bases left in between. CDR3 sequence: CASIRGSATNEKLFF. CDR3 bases: TGTGCCAGCATCCGGGGATCGGCAACTAATGAAAAACTGTTTTTT.

This clonotype has ten or more counts. V and J are TRBV6-5 and TRBJ2-7; 10 positions agree with TRBD1. Trimming removed 4 bases from V and 6 bases from J; junction bases left unmatched: 9. The CDR3 consists of 15 residues. Germline V gives CDR1 MNHEY, CDR2 SVGAGI. CDR3 sequence reads: CASSFHRDRGSEQYF. CDR3 sequence (DNA): TGTGCCAGCAGTTTCCACCGGGACAGGGGAAGCGAGCAGTACTTC.

In its sample, this clonotype was seen a few times. The V gene is TRBV5-1, the J gene TRBJ2-2; the match to TRBD1 covers 7 bases. This CDR3 region has 17 residues. The V and J ends lost 0 bases and 2 bases, in that order; junction bases with no gene match: 7. Per germline, CDR1 SGHRS and CDR2 YFSETQ. CDR3: CASSLAWGTENTGELFF. The CDR3 DNA reads as TGCGCCAGCAGCTTGGCCTGGGGGACAGAAAACACCGGGGAGCTGTTTTTT. Looking up the rest from reference TRBV5-1 and TRBJ2-2 gives the full variable domain: KAGVTQTPRYLIKTRGQQVTLSCSPISGHRSVSWYQQTPGQGLQFLFEYFSETQRNKGNFPGRFSGRQFSNSRSEMNVSTLELGDSALYLCASSLAWGTENTGELFFGEGSRLTVL.

This clonotype appeared many times. The chain combines TRBV28 with TRBJ2-2; TRBD2 matches 10 bases. The CDR3 loop spans 14 amino acids. V lost 3 bases, J lost 7 bases, and 2 bases stayed unmatched. Germline CDR1 reads MDHEN; CDR2 reads SYDVKM. The CDR3 here is CASSFSGRDGELFF. CDR3 nucleotides: TGTGCCAGCAGTTTCAGCGGGAGGGACGGGGAGCTGTTTTTT.

The sample holds many counts of this clonotype. The chain joins TRBV12-3 or TRBV12-4 to TRBJ2-7; D unresolved. This CDR3 region has 16 residues. V was cut by 7 bases and J by 3 bases, with 22 bases left in between. Here the CDR3 reads CASTPVGKPNLYEQYF. The CDR3 DNA sequence: TGTGCCAGCACCCCTGTGGGTAAGCCTAACCTCTACGAGCAGTACTTC.